Ten or more counts support the clone carrying this T cell receptor beta chain. What it binds is unknown. These data originate in a study of glioma-infiltrating T cells. Whole-study results and caveats: Non-neoplastic patients had below-expected tissue-blood divergence, while all gliomas exceeded expectation.

V was trimmed by 5 bases and J by 8 bases, leaving 15 bases between them. The CDR3 runs to 13 residues. Germline-derived CDR1 and CDR2 are SEHNR and FQNEAQ (reference sequence). Amplification of TCR alpha and beta CDR3 regions from RNA used iRepertoire nested multiplex PCR. Using its own MiXCR run on the multiplex PCR reads, TCRdb lists one record per CDR3 protein. The sample yields over 90,000 distinct CDR3 sequences, less than 30% seen once. The chain links TRBV7-9 to TRBJ1-2; a possible D gene is TRBD1 (5 bases). The sample taken for sequencing was glioma tissue, nonneoplastic brain tissue, or PBMCs (not recorded which). The clonotype was recovered from a human donor with low-grade glioma or glioblastoma, undergoing nonglioma brain surgery, or in good health (not recorded which). CDR3 DNA: TGTGCCAGCAGCCATCGGGACGCTCGAGGCTACACCTTC. This sequence encodes CASSHRDARGYTF.